This T cell receptor beta chain comes out of a study of blood T cell repertoires in COVID-19. J was trimmed by 0 bases and V by 6 bases; bases with no gene match: 5. Germline V gene data show CDR1 as ENHRY and CDR2 as SYGVKD. The CDR3 spans 14 residues. Profiling relied on immunoSEQ multiplex PCR, and the TCRdb table lists in-frame clones only, not all of them. The profile covers roughly 150,000 clones, with roughly 80% appearing a single time and around 7.1% taken by the ten largest. The receptor comes from a man aged 45-65 years who had recovered from COVID-19. This rearrangement joins TRBV10-3 to TRBJ2-7; 7 nucleotides line up with TRBD1. The sample comprised PBMCs or T cells enriched from blood (not recorded which). This CDR3 is CAIRLRDSSYEQYF. CDR3 sequence (DNA): TGTGCCATCAGACTCCGGGACAGCTCCTACGAGCAGTACTTC.